The 10 T cell receptor beta chains given below trace back to one sample, sequenced in a study of CD8+ T cells in alopecia areata. Sequencing used cDNA as its template, made by extracting RNA and reverse transcribing it. The method was immunoSEQ multiplex PCR; TCRdb's version includes in-frame clones alone and lacks a portion of them. This table holds under 250,000 clones, 57% found once. The sample in question was CD4+ T cells sorted from blood, obtained at week 0. These receptor sequences come from a human donor with alopecia areata.

This clone was seen once. The rearrangement uses TRBV7-8 and TRBJ1-2; 7 nucleotides match TRBD1. Germline V gene lookup returns CDR1 SGHVS and CDR2 FQNEAQ. CDR3 length: 14 residues. With 4 bases clipped from V and 4 bases from J, the junction kept 6 bases outside the gene matches. Written as DNA, the CDR3 is TGTGCCAGCAGCTCTGACAGGGAATTCTATGGCTACACCTTC. Translation: CASSSDREFYGYTF.

This chain links TRBV7-8 with TRBJ1-1; unclear D gene. Per germline, CDR1 SGHVS and CDR2 FQNEAQ. This CDR3 region has 14 residues. The V gene lost 1 base and the J gene lost 4 bases, with 10 bases spanning the gap. The CDR3 DNA sequence: TGTGCCAGCAGCTTAGGGGCATTGACCACTGAAGCTTTCTTT. Translated, it gives CASSLGALTTEAFF.

This clone was observed a handful of times. This chain joins TRBV5-4 and TRBJ1-6, with 8 positions matching TRBD1. CDR3 size: 18 residues. CDR1 is SGHNT and CDR2 is YYREEE in the germline V gene (reference sequence). J gave up 9 bases and V 6 bases, and 20 bases lay outside the gene matches. For the CDR3, the DNA is TGTGCCAGCACCATCTCGGGTATCTCGGGGACAGGTGGTTCACCCCTCCACTTT. Encoded protein: CASTISGISGTGGSPLHF. The full variable domain, its missing parts supplied by reference TRBV5-4 and TRBJ1-6, is ETGVTQSPTHLIKTRGQQVTLRCSSQSGHNTVSWYQQALGQGPQFIFQYYREEENGRGNFPPRFSGLQFPNYSSELNVNALELDDSALYLCASTISGISGTGGSPLHFGNGTRLTVT.

The table lists this clone with a few counts. The gene calls are TRBV9 and TRBJ2-5; D remains ambiguous. The CDR3 covers 13 residues. Deletions cut 7 bases from V and 7 bases from J, with 17 bases between. Germline values: CDR1 SGDLS, CDR2 YYNGEE. The CDR3 DNA sequence: TGTGCCAGCGCCACCGGGTGGGCAGGGACCCAGTACTTC. Protein product: CASATGWAGTQYF. Full variable domain (rest looked up from reference TRBV9 and TRBJ2-5): DSGVTQTPKHLITATGQRVTLRCSPRSGDLSVYWYQQSLDQGLQFLIQYYNGEERAKGNILERFSAQQFPDLHSELNLSSLELGDSALYFCASATGWAGTQYFGPGTRLLVL.

The rearrangement links TRBV29-1 to TRBJ2-7; D possibly matches TRBD1 or TRBD2 (5 bases each). From germline, CDR1 is SQVTM and CDR2 ANQGSEA. This CDR3 region has 14 residues. Between the trimmed V and J ends, which lost 0 bases and 3 bases, there was a span of 12 bases. CDR3 sequence: CSVEERGRIYEQYF. The CDR3 DNA is TGCAGCGTTGAAGAAAGGGGACGAATCTACGAGCAGTACTTC.

The chain links TRBV27 to TRBJ2-7; tentative D call: TRBD1 (5 bases). Germline V CDR1 and CDR2: MNHEY, SMNVEV (reference sequence). V lost 2 bases and J 4 bases, leaving 12 bases between the germline ends. This CDR3 spans 14 amino acids. The DNA for the CDR3 is TGTGCCAGCAGTTTAGCAGGGATATCTTACGAGCAGTACTTC. It translates to CASSLAGISYEQYF.

This clone showed up just a few times. The genes are TRBV4-1 and TRBJ2-3; D perhaps matches TRBD2 (6 bases). CDR3 length: 12 residues. The germline V and J ends were trimmed by 4 bases and 7 bases, with 9 bases remaining between them. Germline values: CDR1 MGHRA, CDR2 YSYEKL. The CDR3 reads CASSLGGYTQYF. The CDR3 region has the DNA TGCGCCAGCAGCCTTGGGGGGTATACGCAGTATTTT.

This chain connects TRBV30 to TRBJ2-5; D is possibly TRBD1 or TRBD2 (5 bases each). This CDR3 is 12 amino acids long. V was shortened by 0 bases and J by 13 bases, with 15 bases between the two germline ends. Germline V gives CDR1 GTSNPN, CDR2 SVGIG (reference sequence). The CDR3 is CAWSVQRGPRYF. CDR3 bases: TGTGCCTGGAGTGTACAGAGGGGACCCCGGTACTTC.

This chain connects TRBV29-1 to TRBJ2-1; no firm D call. This CDR3 has 15 residues. In germline, CDR1 is SQVTM, CDR2 ANQGSEA. V shed 7 bases and J shed 6 bases, with 22 bases lying between them. CDR3 amino acids: CSALPFQWSANEQFF. The DNA of the CDR3 is TGCAGCGCCCTACCTTTCCAGTGGTCTGCCAATGAGCAGTTCTTC.

The rearrangement uses TRBV2 and TRBJ2-1; weak D call: TRBD2 (5 bases). Looked up from germline, CDR1 is SNHLY and CDR2 is FYNNEI. The V and J ends lost 6 bases and 10 bases respectively, with 19 bases between them. The length of the CDR3 is 14 residues. The CDR3 DNA reads TGTGCCAGCAGGATTTTGACCAACCGAGGGGAGCAGTTCTTC. It yields the protein CASRILTNRGEQFF.